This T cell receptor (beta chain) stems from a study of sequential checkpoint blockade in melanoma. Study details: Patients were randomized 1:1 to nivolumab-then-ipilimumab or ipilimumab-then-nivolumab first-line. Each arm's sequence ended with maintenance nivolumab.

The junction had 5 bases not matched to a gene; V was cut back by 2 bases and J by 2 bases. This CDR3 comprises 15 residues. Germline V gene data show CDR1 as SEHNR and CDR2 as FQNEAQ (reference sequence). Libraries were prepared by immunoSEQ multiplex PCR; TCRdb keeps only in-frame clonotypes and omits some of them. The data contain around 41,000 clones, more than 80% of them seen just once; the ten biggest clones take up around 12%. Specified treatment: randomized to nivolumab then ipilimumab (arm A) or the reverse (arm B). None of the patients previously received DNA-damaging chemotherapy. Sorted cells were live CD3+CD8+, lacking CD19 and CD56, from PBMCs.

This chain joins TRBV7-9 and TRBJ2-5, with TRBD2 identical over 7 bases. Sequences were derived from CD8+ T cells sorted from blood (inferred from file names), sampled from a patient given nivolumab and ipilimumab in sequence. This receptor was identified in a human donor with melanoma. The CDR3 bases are TGTGCCAGCAGCTTAAGGCTAGCGGTACAAGAGACCCAGTACTTC. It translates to CASSLRLAVQETQYF.